The 10 T cell receptor beta chains reported below all come from one sample, sequenced in a study of cytomegalovirus exposure and HLA in healthy donors. Data came from immunoSEQ multiplex PCR; TCRdb stores just in-frame clones and leaves some out. The repertoire holds 50,000 to 80,000 clones, with roughly 94% as singletons. Sequencing was done on a sample of PBMCs. Receptors were obtained from a woman in her late teens or twenties in good health and CMV-seropositive.

The V and J genes are TRBV5-1 and TRBJ2-6; 9 nucleotides agree with TRBD1. Germline CDR1 reads SGHRS; CDR2 reads YFSETQ. With 1 base clipped from V and 1 base from J, the junction kept 9 bases outside the gene matches. This CDR3 spans 19 amino acids. CDR3 in DNA: TGCGCCAGCAGCTTGCAGGGAGGACAGGGGAAATCTGGGGCCAACGTCCTGACTTTC. Translating gives CASSLQGGQGKSGANVLTF.

V usage is TRBV5-4 and J usage is TRBJ1-2, with TRBD1 matching over 8 bases. J lost 6 bases, V lost 0 bases, and 1 base had no gene match. The germline gives CDR1 SGHNT, CDR2 YYREEE (reference sequence). The CDR3 runs 13 residues. The DNA for the CDR3 is TGTGCCAGCAGCTTGGCAGGGGGCGATGGCTACACCTTC. Its protein product is CASSLAGGDGYTF.

As DNA, the CDR3 is TGTGCCAGCAGCTTATTTGGAGGGCCCAGGAACATTCAGTACTTC. Its protein is CASSLFGGPRNIQYF. This chain connects TRBV7-3 to TRBJ2-4, with D perhaps matching TRBD2 (6 bases). V shed 2 bases and J shed 7 bases, with 15 bases lying between them. Germline-derived CDR1 and CDR2 are SGHTA and FQGTGA. The CDR3 length is 15 residues.

The rearrangement uses TRBV28 and TRBJ2-4; perhaps TRBD2 as D (5 bases). Per germline, CDR1 MDHEN and CDR2 SYDVKM. With 3 bases removed from V and 2 bases from J, the gap between germline ends came to 8 bases. The CDR3 sequence is 14 residues long. The CDR3 DNA follows: TGTGCCAGCAGTTTCGGAGGAACCAAAAACATTCAGTACTTC. Translating gives CASSFGGTKNIQYF. Full variable domain (outside the CDR3, taken from reference TRBV28 and TRBJ2-4): DVKVTQSSRYLVKRTGEKVFLECVQDMDHENMFWYRQDPGLGLRLIYFSYDVKMKEKGDIPEGYSVSREKKERFSLILESASTNQTSMYLCASSFGGTKNIQYFGAGTRLSVL.

V and J are TRBV5-1 and TRBJ1-5; tentatively, D is TRBD1 (5 bases). V was shortened by 0 bases and J by 0 bases, with 7 bases between the two germline ends. From germline, CDR1 is SGHRS and CDR2 YFSETQ. The CDR3 runs to 15 residues. This chain's CDR3 is CASSLEGYSNQPQHF. CDR3 DNA: TGCGCCAGCAGCTTGGAGGGGTATAGCAATCAGCCCCAGCATTTT.

The chain is built from TRBV11-1 and TRBJ2-1; 9 nucleotides match TRBD2. V lost 3 bases to trimming and J lost 5 bases; unmatched junction nucleotides: 11. The CDR3 length is 17 residues. Germline CDR1 reads SGHAT; CDR2 reads FQDESV (reference sequence). CDR3 nucleotides: TGTGCCAGCAGCTTCCCCGGACCAGCGGGGGGCAACAATGAGCAGTTCTTC. Its translation: CASSFPGPAGGNNEQFF.

This sequence joins TRBV9 and TRBJ1-2; D unclear. Germline V gives CDR1 SGDLS, CDR2 YYNGEE. CDR3 length: 12 residues. V lost 3 bases and J lost 3, with 6 bases in between. Here the CDR3 reads CASSGTDYGYTF. CDR3 coding DNA: TGTGCCAGCAGCGGGACTGACTATGGCTACACCTTC.

This chain links TRBV11-2 with TRBJ1-3, with D possibly being TRBD1 (5 bases). The germline CDR1 and CDR2 sequences are SGHAT and FQNNGV. The CDR3 totals 15 residues. V was pared by 5 bases and J by 4 bases, with 15 bases between. CDR3 in DNA: TGTGCCAGCAGCCTCCGCAGGGTGGGAGGAAACACCATATATTTT. As protein: CASSLRRVGGNTIYF.

This rearrangement joins TRBV5-1 to TRBJ1-4; 7 bases match TRBD1. This CDR3 is built from 14 residues. The germline V gene has CDR1 SGHRS and CDR2 YFSETQ. With 7 bases clipped from V and 7 bases from J, the junction kept 10 bases outside the gene matches. This chain's CDR3 is CASRIGGDGEKLFF. CDR3 DNA: TGCGCCAGCCGTATAGGGGGCGACGGTGAAAAACTGTTTTTT.

This chain links TRBV27 with TRBJ2-1, with 7 bases aligning to TRBD1. The V gene end was trimmed by 5 bases and the J gene end by 3 bases; junction bases not matched to a gene: 4. Germline values: CDR1 MNHEY, CDR2 SMNVEV (reference sequence). This CDR3 comprises 14 residues. CDR3 sequence (DNA): TGTGCCAGCAGTAATCGGGACAGCTACAATGAGCAGTTCTTC. This gives the protein CASSNRDSYNEQFF.